The T cell receptor beta chain described here comes from a study of blood T cell repertoires in COVID-19. Study information: Acute and convalescent COVID-19 specimens originated in the United States, Italy and Spain.

Some clones are missing from TCRdb's copy, which holds only in-frame ones; the method was immunoSEQ multiplex PCR. Here the sample spans 250,000 or so clones, around nine tenths being singletons. With 3 bases removed from V and 4 bases from J, the gap between germline ends came to 6 bases. The CDR3 consists of 12 residues. From germline, CDR1 is SGHRS and CDR2 YFSETQ. Sequencing was performed on peripheral blood. This TCR derives from an older woman with COVID-19, enrolled during active disease. The V and J genes are TRBV5-1 and TRBJ2-3; no clear D gene. The CDR3 nucleotides read TGCGCCAGCAGCTACCGGTCAGATACGCAGTATTTT. This gives the protein CASSYRSDTQYF.